Shown below are 24 T cell receptor beta chains from a single sample sequenced in a study of human thymus T cells. The thymus tissue came from resections taken during corrective heart surgery. The protocol was immunoSEQ multiplex PCR, while the TCRdb copy is restricted to in-frame clones and leaves out a portion. The repertoire includes 120,000 or so clones, just under 95% of them detected once, and 0.024% sits in the top ten. The sequenced sample consisted of thymus tissue. The receptors derive from a boy younger than two with a congenital heart defect but otherwise immunologically healthy.

The genes are TRBV19 and TRBJ1-2; D is ambiguous. This CDR3 has 14 residues. Looked up from germline, CDR1 is LNHDA and CDR2 is SQIVND (reference sequence). Trimming left V 6 bases short and J 2 bases short, with 13 bases between. The DNA for the CDR3 is TGTGCCAGTAGCCGCGGGAGGAGCAACTATGGCTACACCTTC. Its protein is CASSRGRSNYGYTF.

J is TRBJ1-1 and V is TRBV4-2; 11 bases are shared with TRBD1. CDR1 is LGHNA, CDR2 YNFKEQ, per germline. This CDR3 comprises 17 residues. Germline trimming cut 0 bases from V and 5 bases from J; bases unmatched to any gene: 8. DNA for the CDR3: TGTGCCAGCAGCCAAGATCGCGGACAGGGGGCCGGGACTGAAGCTTTCTTT. Amino acid sequence: CASSQDRGQGAGTEAFF.

J is TRBJ2-2 and V is TRBV28; D unresolved. CDR1 and CDR2 (germline): MDHEN, SYDVKM. Trimming shortened V by 6 bases and J by 7 bases, and 9 bases separated the two germline ends. This CDR3 comprises 12 residues. The CDR3 here is CASRGFGGELFF. The DNA for the CDR3 is TGTGCCAGCAGGGGGTTTGGCGGGGAGCTGTTTTTT. Full variable domain (outside the CDR3, taken from reference TRBV28 and TRBJ2-2): DVKVTQSSRYLVKRTGEKVFLECVQDMDHENMFWYRQDPGLGLRLIYFSYDVKMKEKGDIPEGYSVSREKKERFSLILESASTNQTSMYLCASRGFGGELFFGEGSRLTVL.

The CDR3 is CASGDTQYF. In DNA form, the CDR3 reads TGTGCCAGCGGAGATACGCAGTATTTT. The rearrangement links TRBV7-2 to TRBJ2-3; D unclear. The ends were cut back, 8 bases at V and 5 bases at J, with 2 bases in the middle. From germline, CDR1 is SGHTA and CDR2 FQGNSA. This CDR3 spans 9 amino acids.

The chain couples TRBV11-2 to TRBJ2-1; 8 bases line up with TRBD2. J lost 6 bases, V lost 2 bases, and 9 bases had no gene match. CDR1 is SGHAT, CDR2 FQNNGV, per germline. This CDR3 region has 16 residues. The CDR3 DNA is TGTGCCAGCAGCTTAACGGAGCGGGGGTTCTCCAATGAGCAGTTCTTC. It yields the protein CASSLTERGFSNEQFF.

A single count supports this clone. The V and J genes are TRBV9 and TRBJ2-2, with D hard to call. This CDR3 is built from 13 residues. Trimming took off 0 bases at V and 8 bases at J, with 8 bases between the two ends. Germline CDR1 SGDLS, CDR2 YYNGEE. The CDR3 region is CASSVDLLGELFF. For the CDR3, the DNA is TGTGCCAGCAGCGTAGATCTCTTGGGGGAGCTGTTTTTT.

A single count supports this clone. In the same sample, other DNA sequences code for this CDR3. This chain uses TRBV4-3 with TRBJ1-4; D not resolved. This CDR3 spans 16 amino acids. Germline values: CDR1 LGHNA, CDR2 YSLEER. V lost 1 base and J 0 bases, leaving 9 bases between the germline ends. Here the CDR3 DNA reads TGCGCCAGCAGCCAAGTGGGAGGCGCAACTAATGAAAAACTGTTTTTT. Translated, it gives CASSQVGGATNEKLFF.

This sequence joins TRBV5-6 and TRBJ1-1; TRBD1 is a possible D gene (5 bases). Per germline, CDR1 SGHDT and CDR2 YYEEEE. Trimming removed 5 bases at V and 1 base at J, with 12 bases between. This CDR3 is 14 amino acids long. CDR3 amino acids: CASSIGRGNTEAFF. The DNA for the CDR3 is TGTGCCAGCAGTATAGGTAGGGGGAACACTGAAGCTTTCTTT.

The chain combines TRBV4-3 with TRBJ1-4; D is uncertain. Germline CDR1 LGHNA, CDR2 YSLEER. The length of the CDR3 is 13 residues. V lost 2 bases and J 8 bases, leaving 9 bases between the germline ends. The CDR3 DNA is TGCGCCAGCAGCCAAACTTTCAGGGAAAAACTGTTTTTT. This gives the protein CASSQTFREKLFF.

The rearrangement uses TRBV7-3 and TRBJ2-3; 16 positions agree with TRBD2. V was clipped by 5 bases and J by 7 bases; unmatched bases: 9. Germline V gene lookup returns CDR1 SGHTA and CDR2 FQGTGA. The CDR3 contains 17 residues. The CDR3 region has the DNA TGTGCCAGCAGCCCCGGGACTAGCGGGGGGGCCCTGTATACGCAGTATTTT. Translating gives CASSPGTSGGALYTQYF.

V is TRBV7-6 and J is TRBJ2-1, with 7 bases that match TRBD1. With 0 bases clipped from V and 1 base from J, the junction kept 3 bases outside the gene matches. CDR3 length: 16 residues. Germline CDR1 and CDR2: SGHVS and FNYEAQ. The CDR3 DNA is TGTGCCAGCAGCTTAGCGAGGGGGCCATCCTACAATGAGCAGTTCTTC. Translating it yields CASSLARGPSYNEQFF.

The V and J genes are TRBV5-5 and TRBJ2-7; 9 bases agree with TRBD2. Germline V gene lookup returns CDR1 SGHKS and CDR2 YYEKEE (reference sequence). The CDR3 loop spans 15 amino acids. V gave up 2 bases and J gave up 4 bases; unmatched junction bases: 7. CDR3 coding DNA: TGTGCCAGCAGCTTCGTTGGTAGCGGGGGATACGAGCAGTACTTC. Protein product: CASSFVGSGGYEQYF.

The V and J genes are TRBV5-4 and TRBJ2-3; TRBD1 matches 8 bases. From germline, CDR1 is SGHNT and CDR2 YYREEE (reference sequence). Trimming cost V 4 bases and J 2 bases; bases outside gene matches: 12. The CDR3 runs 17 residues. The CDR3 spells CASSPPGQGNFTDTQYF. DNA of the CDR3: TGTGCCAGCAGCCCCCCCGGACAGGGAAATTTCACAGATACGCAGTATTTT. Variable domain in full (rest from reference TRBV5-4 and TRBJ2-3): ETGVTQSPTHLIKTRGQQVTLRCSSQSGHNTVSWYQQALGQGPQFIFQYYREEENGRGNFPPRFSGLQFPNYSSELNVNALELDDSALYLCASSPPGQGNFTDTQYFGPGTRLTVL.

This rearrangement joins TRBV2 to TRBJ1-3, with 8 bases identical to TRBD1. Germline V gene sequence: CDR1 SNHLY, CDR2 FYNNEI. The CDR3 length is 15 residues. V shed 5 bases, J shed 3 bases, and the junction held 6 bases outside the gene matches. The CDR3 nucleotides are TGTGCCAGCAGTTTCACCGACAGGGGTGGAAACACCATATATTTT. It encodes CASSFTDRGGNTIYF.

The V and J genes are TRBV2 and TRBJ1-5; TRBD1 matches at 9 bases. V lost 4 bases and J lost 5; bases outside the gene matches: 0. This CDR3 spans 13 amino acids. CDR1 is SNHLY and CDR2 is FYNNEI in the germline V gene. CDR3 in amino acids: CASSGQGDQPQHF. Here the CDR3 DNA reads TGTGCCAGCAGTGGACAGGGGGATCAGCCCCAGCATTTT.

This clone was observed a handful of times. This chain connects TRBV7-9 to TRBJ1-2, with a tentative D call TRBD1 (5 bases). The germline CDR1 and CDR2 sequences are SEHNR and FQNEAQ (reference sequence). CDR3 size: 12 residues. The V and J ends lost 5 bases and 8 bases respectively, with 12 bases between them. CDR3 nucleotide sequence: TGTGCCAGCAGCCAAAGGGACCAAGGCTACACCTTC. It encodes CASSQRDQGYTF.

A single count supports this clone. V is TRBV19 and J is TRBJ2-5; no clear D. The ends were cut back, 4 bases at V and 4 bases at J, with 16 bases in the middle. Germline CDR1 reads LNHDA; CDR2 reads SQIVND (reference sequence). This CDR3 comprises 15 residues. The CDR3 DNA reads as TGTGCCAGTAGTAGGGCATCTACCCGAGGAGAGACCCAGTACTTC. It translates to CASSRASTRGETQYF.

This chain joins TRBV6-6 and TRBJ1-1; unclear D gene. Between the trimmed V and J ends, which lost 2 bases and 7 bases, there was a span of 17 bases. Germline CDR1 is MNHNY and CDR2 is SVGAGI (reference sequence). This CDR3 region has 15 residues. This chain's CDR3 is CASSYSKKAGCEAFF. The CDR3 bases are TGTGCCAGCAGTTACAGTAAGAAGGCGGGCTGTGAAGCTTTCTTT.

The chain is built from TRBV5-4 and TRBJ1-2; TRBD1 agrees at 10 bases. Trimming removed 3 bases from V and 6 bases from J; junction bases left unmatched: 5. CDR3 length: 14 residues. Germline V gene lookup returns CDR1 SGHNT and CDR2 YYREEE (reference sequence). The CDR3 coding sequence is TGTGCCAGCAGCTCCTACGGGACAGGGGATGGCTACACCTTC. The encoded protein is CASSSYGTGDGYTF. Full variable domain (rest looked up from reference TRBV5-4 and TRBJ1-2): ETGVTQSPTHLIKTRGQQVTLRCSSQSGHNTVSWYQQALGQGPQFIFQYYREEENGRGNFPPRFSGLQFPNYSSELNVNALELDDSALYLCASSSYGTGDGYTFGSGTRLTVV.

The V and J genes are TRBV4-3 and TRBJ2-7; D gene uncertain. V dropped 1 base and J dropped 3 bases, with 7 bases sitting between them. Germline V gene lookup returns CDR1 LGHNA and CDR2 YSLEER. The CDR3 is 13 amino acids. The CDR3: CASSQAPYYEQYF. The CDR3 nucleotides are TGCGCCAGCAGCCAAGCACCCTACTACGAGCAGTACTTC.

The V and J genes are TRBV28 and TRBJ2-2; D possibly corresponds to TRBD2 (5 bases). CDR3 size: 15 residues. Germline CDR1 MDHEN, CDR2 SYDVKM. The ends were cut back, 2 bases at V and 1 base at J, with 8 bases in the middle. The CDR3 bases are TGTGCCAGCAGTTTAGAGCGGAAGAACACCGGGGAGCTGTTTTTT. It is translated as CASSLERKNTGELFF. The full variable domain, with the rest looked up from reference TRBV28 and TRBJ2-2, is DVKVTQSSRYLVKRTGEKVFLECVQDMDHENMFWYRQDPGLGLRLIYFSYDVKMKEKGDIPEGYSVSREKKERFSLILESASTNQTSMYLCASSLERKNTGELFFGEGSRLTVL.

To note about this clone: The germline gene is not matched at one end of the junction; a read error may be the cause. The V call is TRBV5-8, the J call TRBJ2-7; D not certain. Germline V lookup: CDR1 SGHTS, CDR2 YDEGEE. This CDR3 has 9 residues. CDR3 sequence reads: CASSLPPSF. CDR3 in DNA: TGTGCCAGCAGCTTGCCCCCCAGCTTC.

The chain combines TRBV9 with TRBJ2-2; D possibly matches TRBD1 or TRBD2 (5 bases each). The CDR3 is 13 residues long. V lost 4 bases, J lost 7 bases, and 11 bases lay in between. Germline V lookup: CDR1 SGDLS, CDR2 YYNGEE. CDR3 sequence (DNA): TGTGCCAGCAGCCCGGGGCAGGGCGGGGAGCTGTTTTTT. It encodes CASSPGQGGELFF.

The rearrangement joins TRBV4-3 to TRBJ2-1; 8 bases map to TRBD2. The CDR3 length is 17 residues. Germline CDR1 and CDR2: LGHNA and YSLEER. V lost 4 bases to trimming and J lost 6 bases; unmatched junction nucleotides: 14. The CDR3 nucleotides read TGCGCCAGCAGCCCCAGGGAACGGGGGGGAGCGCGCAATGAGCAGTTCTTC. Translation gives CASSPRERGGARNEQFF.